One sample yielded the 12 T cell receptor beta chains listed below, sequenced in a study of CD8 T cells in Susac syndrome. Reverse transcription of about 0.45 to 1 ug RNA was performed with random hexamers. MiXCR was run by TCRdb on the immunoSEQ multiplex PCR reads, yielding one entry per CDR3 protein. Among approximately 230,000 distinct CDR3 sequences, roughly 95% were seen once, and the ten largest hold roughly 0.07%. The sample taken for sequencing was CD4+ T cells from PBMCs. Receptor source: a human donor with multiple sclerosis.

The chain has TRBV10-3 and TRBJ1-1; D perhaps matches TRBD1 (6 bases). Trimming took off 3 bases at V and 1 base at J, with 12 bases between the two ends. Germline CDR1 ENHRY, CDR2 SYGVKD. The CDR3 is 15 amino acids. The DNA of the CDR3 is TGTGCCATCAGTGAAAACAGGGTCGGGAACACTGAAGCTTTCTTT. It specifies CAISENRVGNTEAFF.

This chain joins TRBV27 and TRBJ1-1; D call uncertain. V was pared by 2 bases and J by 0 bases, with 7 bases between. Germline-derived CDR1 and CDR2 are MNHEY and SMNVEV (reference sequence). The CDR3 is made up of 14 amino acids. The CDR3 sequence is CASSLRPLNTEAFF. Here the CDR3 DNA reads TGTGCCAGCAGTTTAAGGCCCCTGAACACTGAAGCTTTCTTT.

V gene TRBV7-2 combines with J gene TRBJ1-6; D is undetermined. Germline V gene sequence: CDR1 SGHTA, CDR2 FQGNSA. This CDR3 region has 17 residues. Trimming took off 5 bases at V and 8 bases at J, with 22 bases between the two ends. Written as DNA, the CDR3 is TGTGCCAGCAGCGCCCGCGTGGGCGTCGGGATGGATTCACCCCTCCACTTT. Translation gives CASSARVGVGMDSPLHF.

The CDR3 loop is CASSQELGVGQPQHF. DNA for the CDR3: TGTGCCAGCAGCCAAGAATTGGGGGTAGGACAGCCCCAGCATTTT. The chain has TRBV3-1 and TRBJ1-5, with D possibly being TRBD1 (5 bases). The germline V gene encodes CDR1 LGHDT and CDR2 YNNKEL (reference sequence). Trimming cost V 0 bases and J 7 bases, with 13 bases left between them. CDR3 size: 15 residues.

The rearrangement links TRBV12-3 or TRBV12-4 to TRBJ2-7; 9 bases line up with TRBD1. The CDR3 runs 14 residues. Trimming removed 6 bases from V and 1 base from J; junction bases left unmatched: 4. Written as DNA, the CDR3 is TGTGCCAGCAGACCGGGACAGGGATCCTACGAGCAGTACTTC. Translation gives CASRPGQGSYEQYF.

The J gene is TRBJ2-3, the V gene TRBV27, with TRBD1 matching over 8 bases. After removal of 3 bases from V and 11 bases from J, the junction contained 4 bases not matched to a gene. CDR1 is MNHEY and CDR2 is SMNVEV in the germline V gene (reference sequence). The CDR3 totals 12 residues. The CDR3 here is CASSFLQGEQYF. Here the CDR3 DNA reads TGTGCCAGCAGTTTCTTACAGGGGGAGCAGTATTTT.

The CDR3 loop is CSASPTGSGYTF. The CDR3 bases are TGCAGTGCTAGTCCTACAGGGAGTGGCTACACCTTC. The chain links TRBV20-1 to TRBJ1-2, with a tentative D call TRBD1 (6 bases). This CDR3 spans 12 amino acids. Between the trimmed V and J ends, which lost 3 bases and 7 bases, there was a span of 12 bases. From germline, CDR1 is DFQATT and CDR2 SNEGSKA (reference sequence).

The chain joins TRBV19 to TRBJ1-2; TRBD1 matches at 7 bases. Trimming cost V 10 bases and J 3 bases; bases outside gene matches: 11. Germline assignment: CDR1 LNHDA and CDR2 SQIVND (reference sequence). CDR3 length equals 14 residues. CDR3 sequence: CATRLPGQYYGYTF. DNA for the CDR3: TGTGCCACCCGTCTCCCGGGACAGTACTATGGCTACACCTTC.

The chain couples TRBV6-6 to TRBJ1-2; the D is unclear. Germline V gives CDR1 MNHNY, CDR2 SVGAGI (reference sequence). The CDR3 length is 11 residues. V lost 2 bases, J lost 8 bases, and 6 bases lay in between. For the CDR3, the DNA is TGTGCCAGCAGTTACCTGGGGGGCTACACCTTC. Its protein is CASSYLGGYTF.

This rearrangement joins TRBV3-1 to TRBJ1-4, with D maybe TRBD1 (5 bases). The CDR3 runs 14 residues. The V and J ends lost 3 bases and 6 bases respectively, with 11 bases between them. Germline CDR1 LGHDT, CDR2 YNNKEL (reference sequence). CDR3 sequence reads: CASSQRVGDEKLFF. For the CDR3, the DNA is TGTGCCAGCAGCCAGAGGGTAGGGGATGAAAAACTGTTTTTT. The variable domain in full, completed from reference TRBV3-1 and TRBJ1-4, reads DTAVSQTPKYLVTQMGNDKSIKCEQNLGHDTMYWYKQDSKKFLKIMFSYNNKELIINETVPNRFSPKSPDKAHLNLHINSLELGDSAVYFCASSQRVGDEKLFFGSGTQLSVL.

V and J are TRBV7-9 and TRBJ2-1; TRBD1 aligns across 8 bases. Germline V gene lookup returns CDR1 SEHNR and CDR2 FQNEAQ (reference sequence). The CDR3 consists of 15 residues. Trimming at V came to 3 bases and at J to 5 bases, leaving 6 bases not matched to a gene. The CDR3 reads CASSLTGVEHNEQFF. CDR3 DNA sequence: TGTGCCAGCAGCTTGACAGGGGTTGAGCACAATGAGCAGTTCTTC.

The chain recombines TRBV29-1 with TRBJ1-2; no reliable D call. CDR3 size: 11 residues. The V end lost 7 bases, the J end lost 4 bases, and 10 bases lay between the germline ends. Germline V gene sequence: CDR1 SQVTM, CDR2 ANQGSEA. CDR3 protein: CSAQEGYGYTF. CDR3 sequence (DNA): TGCAGCGCCCAAGAGGGCTATGGCTACACCTTC.